This T cell receptor (beta chain) was profiled in a study of blood T cell repertoires in COVID-19. Background on the study: Collection of acute and convalescent COVID-19 samples took place in the United States, Italy and Spain. Nucleic acid was either cDNA or gDNA, and it came from T cells, B-cell-depleted T cells, or PBMCs.

This CDR3 is built from 14 residues. J was trimmed by 6 bases and V by 5 bases; bases with no gene match: 10. CDR1 and CDR2 from the germline V gene are SGHAT and FQNNGV. Original methodology: Reference gene primer amplification in the assay estimated nucleated cell counts. Sequenced by immunoSEQ multiplex PCR; TCRdb stores in-frame clones only, minus some. That table supplies the V and J calls and clone size; D and trimming were determined from the DNA. The sample holds around 44,000 clones, about 81% seen once. The sample comprised peripheral blood. The source of this sequence is a man aged 35 to 55 with active or convalescent COVID-19. The chain joins TRBV11-2 to TRBJ2-7; 7 bases map to TRBD1. The CDR3 sequence is CASSLGRGRGEQYF. DNA for the CDR3: TGTGCCAGCAGCCTGGGAAGGGGGCGAGGCGAGCAGTACTTC.